The rows below give T cell receptor beta chains drawn from one sample of a study of T-cell memory formation after mild COVID-19. TCRdb redid the calling of the 5' RACE reads with MiXCR, one entry per CDR3 protein. The sample lists 200,000 to 300,000 distinct CDR3 sequences, 16% seen once, with around 23% in the top ten. Source material: PBMCs or a T cell subset sorted from them (not recorded which). Receptors were obtained from a man aged 18 to 30 who had mild COVID-19 (a few samples of this study predate the infection). Cell type and time point are not known. The CDR3 runs from the conserved cysteine through the conserved F or W. A D gene is named only where the DNA matches it firmly. Clone size is stated in some rows and not others, as once, few, many or a class when expanded.

v_gene	j_gene	abundance	d_gene	CDR3aa	CDR3nt
TRBV7-2	TRBJ2-1	many	NA	CASSLVPPGAFGNEQFF	TGTGCCAGCAGCTTAGTGCCCCCGGGGGCCTTTGGCAATGAGCAGTTCTTC
TRBV12-3/TRBV12-4	TRBJ2-3	few	NA	CASSLFGPADTQYF	TGTGCCAGCAGTTTATTCGGACCCGCAGATACGCAGTATTTT
TRBV3-1	TRBJ1-3	few	NA	CASSQRSGNTIYF	TGTGCCAGCAGCCAGCGGTCCGGAAACACCATATATTTT
TRBV7-9	TRBJ2-7	few	TRBD2	CASSLSGTYEQYF	TGTGCCAGCAGCCTTAGCGGGACCTACGAGCAGTACTTC
TRBV18	TRBJ2-5	NA	NA	CASSPPQGSWETQYF	TGTGCCAGCTCACCTCCCCAGGGATCATGGGAGACCCAGTACTTC
TRBV5-1	TRBJ2-5	NA	TRBD2	CASSTETSGAETQYF	TGCGCCAGCAGCACCGAGACTAGCGGGGCAGAGACCCAGTACTTC
TRBV4-1	TRBJ2-7	NA	NA	CASSHKDSYEQYF	TGCGCCAGCAGCCACAAAGACAGCTACGAGCAGTACTTC
TRBV12-3/TRBV12-4	TRBJ1-1	NA	NA	CASSLGGTPKAFF	TGTGCCAGCAGTTTAGGAGGGACCCCTAAAGCTTTCTTT
TRBV7-9	TRBJ1-6	few	NA	CASSLSDRPHEPLHF	TGTGCCAGCAGCTTATCCGACCGGCCTCACGAACCCCTCCACTTT
TRBV6-5	TRBJ2-2	few	NA	CASSRRTANTGELFF	TGTGCCAGCAGCCGACGGACAGCGAACACCGGGGAGCTGTTTTTT
TRBV29-1	TRBJ2-5	few	NA	CSVQVGAKETQYF	TGCAGCGTTCAGGTGGGGGCCAAAGAGACCCAGTACTTC
TRBV20-1	TRBJ2-7	few	NA	CSARGGSAYEQYF	TGCAGTGCTAGAGGGGGCTCGGCTTACGAGCAGTACTTC
TRBV6-6	TRBJ2-3	NA	TRBD1	CASSYRRGTGADTQYF	TGTGCCAGCAGTTACCGGAGGGGGACAGGGGCAGATACGCAGTATTTT
TRBV7-3	TRBJ2-4	NA	TRBD1	CASSARGGSAKNIQYF	TGTGCCAGCAGCGCCCGAGGGGGCTCAGCCAAAAACATTCAGTACTTC
TRBV7-8	TRBJ2-3	NA	TRBD2	CASSFLVGGRADTQYF	TGTGCCAGCAGCTTTTTGGTCGGGGGGAGGGCAGATACGCAGTATTTT
TRBV3-1	TRBJ2-5	few	NA	CASSQAGSLQETQYF	TGTGCCAGCAGCCAAGCCGGCAGTCTCCAAGAGACCCAGTACTTC
TRBV11-2	TRBJ2-2	NA	TRBD2	CASSLVGGAIGELFF	TGTGCCAGCAGCTTAGTCGGGGGGGCAATCGGGGAGCTGTTTTTT
TRBV12-3/TRBV12-4	TRBJ2-4	NA	TRBD2	CASSWTSGGPLGIQYF	TGTGCCAGCAGTTGGACTAGCGGGGGCCCCCTTGGCATTCAGTACTTC
TRBV6-2/TRBV6-3	TRBJ2-5	few	TRBD1	CASKSTGEETQYF	TGTGCCAGCAAATCTACAGGGGAAGAGACCCAGTACTTC
TRBV12-3/TRBV12-4	TRBJ2-1	NA	NA	CASSLAGRTNEQFF	TGTGCCAGCAGTTTAGCGGGGCGGACTAATGAGCAGTTCTTC
TRBV30	TRBJ2-3	few	NA	CAWSVQGDTQYF	TGTGCCTGGAGTGTACAGGGAGATACGCAGTATTTT
TRBV7-3	TRBJ1-2	NA	NA	CASTQPGPSQGRGYYGYTF	TGTGCCAGCACCCAGCCTGGTCCCTCCCAGGGAAGAGGATACTATGGCTACACCTTC
TRBV29-1	TRBJ1-2	NA	NA	CSVGPVPNYTF	TGCAGCGTGGGCCCCGTCCCCAACTACACCTTC
TRBV7-8	TRBJ2-2	few	NA	CASSLARFTNTGELFF	TGTGCCAGCAGCTTAGCGAGGTTTACCAACACCGGGGAGCTGTTTTTT
TRBV7-9	TRBJ2-6	NA	NA	CASSLVPSGANVLTF	TGTGCCAGCAGCTTAGTACCCTCTGGGGCCAACGTCCTGACTTTC
TRBV5-1	TRBJ2-1	NA	NA	CASSGIKSSYNEQFF	TGCGCCAGCAGCGGAATAAAGAGCTCCTACAATGAGCAGTTCTTC
TRBV6-2/TRBV6-3	TRBJ1-4	few	NA	CASSSFRDEKLFF	TGTGCCAGCAGCTCATTTCGGGACGAAAAACTGTTTTTT
TRBV7-9	TRBJ2-7	NA	NA	CASSLVPVSGYEQYF	TGTGCCAGCAGCTTAGTCCCCGTTTCCGGCTACGAGCAGTACTTC